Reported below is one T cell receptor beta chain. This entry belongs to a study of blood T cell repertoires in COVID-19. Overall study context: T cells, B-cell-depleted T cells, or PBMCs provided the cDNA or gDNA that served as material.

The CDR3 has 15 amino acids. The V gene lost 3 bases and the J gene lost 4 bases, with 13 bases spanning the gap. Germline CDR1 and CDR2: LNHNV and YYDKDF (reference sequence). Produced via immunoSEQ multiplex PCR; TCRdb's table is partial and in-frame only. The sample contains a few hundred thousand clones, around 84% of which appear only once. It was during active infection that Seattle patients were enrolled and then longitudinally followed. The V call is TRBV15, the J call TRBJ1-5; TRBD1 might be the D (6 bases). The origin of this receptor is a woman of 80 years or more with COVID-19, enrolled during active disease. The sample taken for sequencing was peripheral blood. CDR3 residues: CATSSTMGANQPQHF. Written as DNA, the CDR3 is TGTGCCACCAGCAGTACTATGGGGGCTAATCAGCCCCAGCATTTT.